Each of the 32 T cell receptor beta chains below was sequenced from the same sample in a study of shared clonotypes between healthy human individuals. Profiled with immunoSEQ multiplex PCR; TCRdb holds only in-frame clones, not every one. The sample yields approximately 2,300,000 clones, under 95% seen once. The sequenced sample was naive CD4+ T cells from PBMCs. Subset defined: CD45RA+ positively selected. The receptors here all came from a man between 18 and 29 years old in good health. Some clones in this sample may be carry-over from other donors' samples.

The chain employs TRBV25-1 and TRBJ2-3, with a tentative D call TRBD2 (5 bases). CDR1 and CDR2 (germline): MGHDK, SYGVNS. V was trimmed by 5 bases and J by 4 bases, leaving 16 bases between them. The CDR3 covers 15 residues. The CDR3 spells CASSPRNSVADTQYF. CDR3 DNA sequence: TGTGCCAGCAGTCCCCGGAATAGCGTGGCAGATACGCAGTATTTT.

The chain is built from TRBV30 and TRBJ2-5; either TRBD1 or TRBD2 may supply D (6 bases each). Germline V CDR1 and CDR2: GTSNPN, SVGIG (reference sequence). The CDR3 extends over 12 amino acids. Trimming removed 3 bases from V and 13 bases from J, with 18 bases in between. The CDR3 DNA follows: TGTGCCTGGAGCCGGGGGCGGGACATGGCGTACTTC. Translation: CAWSRGRDMAYF.

The genes are TRBV11-2 and TRBJ2-7, with 8 bases aligning to TRBD1. CDR3 length equals 14 residues. The ends lost 4 bases at V and 2 bases at J; junction bases unmatched: 4. The germline gives CDR1 SGHAT, CDR2 FQNNGV. The CDR3 region is CASSWTGPTYEQYF. The CDR3 coding sequence is TGTGCCAGCAGCTGGACAGGGCCTACCTACGAGCAGTACTTC.

The chain has TRBV7-6 and TRBJ2-4; 9 nucleotides align to TRBD1. Germline CDR1 is SGHVS and CDR2 is FNYEAQ. The CDR3 consists of 17 residues. V shed 0 bases, J shed 0 bases, and the junction held 3 bases outside the gene matches. CDR3 in amino acids: CASSLAHRGLAKNIQYF. The CDR3 coding sequence is TGTGCCAGCAGCTTAGCCCACAGGGGGCTAGCCAAAAACATTCAGTACTTC.

This clone was recorded once. The chain joins TRBV6-1 to TRBJ2-2; 8 nucleotides match TRBD2. The CDR3 loop spans 16 amino acids. Trimming took 2 bases from V and 4 from J; bases not matched to a gene: 6. Germline CDR1 is MNHNS and CDR2 is SASEGT. In nucleotides, the CDR3 is TGTGCCAGCAGTGAAAAGTTTACTAGCGGCACCGGGGAGCTGTTTTTT. It yields the protein CASSEKFTSGTGELFF.

The chain couples TRBV5-1 to TRBJ2-1; D remains unclear. V was shortened by 4 bases and J by 8 bases, with 1 base between the two germline ends. The CDR3 length is 9 residues. From germline, CDR1 is SGHRS and CDR2 YFSETQ. CDR3 bases: TGCGCCAGCAGCGATGAGCAGTTCTTC. Amino acids: CASSDEQFF.

Only one count was recorded for this clone. The chain employs TRBV30 and TRBJ2-4; no firm D call. The CDR3 is made up of 17 amino acids. The germline V gene has CDR1 GTSNPN and CDR2 SVGIG (reference sequence). With 2 bases removed from V and 0 bases from J, the gap between germline ends came to 17 bases. The CDR3 loop is CAWSPLRDGPAKNIQYF. For the CDR3, the DNA is TGTGCCTGGAGTCCTTTACGTGACGGACCAGCCAAAAACATTCAGTACTTC. Together with reference TRBV30 and TRBJ2-4, the CDR3 gives the full variable domain: SQTIHQWPATLVQPVGSPLSLECTVEGTSNPNLYWYRQAAGRGLQLLFYSVGIGQISSEVPQNLSASRPQDRQFILSSKKLLLSDSGFYLCAWSPLRDGPAKNIQYFGAGTRLSVL.

The chain couples TRBV7-2 to TRBJ2-1; perhaps TRBD2 as D (5 bases). This CDR3 has 15 amino acids. V was trimmed by 0 bases and J by 10 bases, leaving 16 bases between them. Germline V lookup: CDR1 SGHTA, CDR2 FQGNSA. In nucleotides, the CDR3 is TGTGCCAGCAGCTTAGCGTGGGAGAGCGTCCGAGAGCAGTTCTTC. It encodes CASSLAWESVREQFF.

This chain connects TRBV27 to TRBJ2-3; TRBD1 matches at 9 bases. The CDR3 runs to 17 residues. The V gene's germline CDR1 is MNHEY and CDR2 SMNVEV (reference sequence). The J segment lost 0 bases and the V segment lost 6 bases, leaving 10 bases of the junction unmatched. The CDR3 DNA follows: TGTGCCAGCAGCCCCGGGACAGGGCGTTCCAGCACAGATACGCAGTATTTT. This translates into CASSPGTGRSSTDTQYF.

The V gene is TRBV19, the J gene TRBJ1-5; 9 nucleotides agree with TRBD1. Germline V gene sequence: CDR1 LNHDA, CDR2 SQIVND (reference sequence). V trimming: 5 bases; J trimming: 0 bases; junction bases outside the gene matches: 5. The CDR3 contains 16 residues. The CDR3 coding sequence is TGTGCCAGTAGTCCCCGGACAGGGGATAGCAATCAGCCCCAGCATTTT. Its protein product is CASSPRTGDSNQPQHF.

The chain employs TRBV19 and TRBJ2-4, with D hard to call. The V end lost 4 bases, the J end lost 4 bases, and 8 bases lay between the germline ends. This CDR3 comprises 13 residues. The germline CDR1 and CDR2 sequences are LNHDA and SQIVND (reference sequence). The DNA of the CDR3 is TGTGCCAGTAGTAACACGGGTAAAAACATTCAGTACTTC. This gives the protein CASSNTGKNIQYF.

V usage is TRBV9 and J usage is TRBJ1-4; D is ambiguous. Germline-derived CDR1 and CDR2 are SGDLS and YYNGEE. This CDR3 is built from 16 residues. Trimming removed 2 bases at V and 4 bases at J, with 15 bases between. The DNA for the CDR3 is TGTGCCAGCAGCGTTGGGCCTGGCCCTTTTAATGAAAAACTGTTTTTT. Translated, it gives CASSVGPGPFNEKLFF.

The rearrangement uses TRBV5-8 and TRBJ2-7; D unclear. The V end lost 4 bases, the J end lost 4 bases, and 9 bases lay between the germline ends. From germline, CDR1 is SGHTS and CDR2 YDEGEE. The CDR3 consists of 12 residues. In nucleotides, the CDR3 is TGTGCCAGCAGCCGGTCCCTTTACGAGCAGTACTTC. This translates into CASSRSLYEQYF.

The chain combines TRBV7-3 with TRBJ2-1; 12 bases fit TRBD2. This CDR3 has 15 amino acids. CDR1 is SGHTA, CDR2 FQGTGA, per germline. Trimming removed 0 bases from V and 7 bases from J; junction bases left unmatched: 1. CDR3 DNA sequence: TGTGCCAGCAGCTTAACTACTAGCGGGAGGAATGAGCAGTTCTTC. Protein sequence: CASSLTTSGRNEQFF. Full variable domain (remainder filled in from reference TRBV7-3 and TRBJ2-1): GAGVSQTPSNKVTEKGKYVELRCDPISGHTALYWYRQSLGQGPEFLIYFQGTGAADDSGLPNDRFFAVRPEGSVSTLKIQRTERGDSAVYLCASSLTTSGRNEQFFGPGTRLTVL.

This chain links TRBV19 with TRBJ2-7; D gene unclear. Per the germline V gene, CDR1 is LNHDA and CDR2 is SQIVND (reference sequence). The V gene lost 1 base and the J gene lost 4 bases, with 14 bases spanning the gap. The CDR3 extends over 15 amino acids. The CDR3 here is CASSIGGGSNYEQYF. The CDR3 DNA follows: TGTGCCAGTAGTATAGGAGGCGGCTCAAATTACGAGCAGTACTTC.

Worth noting for this clone: Distinct nucleotide sequences in the sample also encode this CDR3. CDR3 amino acids: CAWSPVPYEQYF. CDR3 coding DNA: TGTGCCTGGAGCCCCGTCCCCTACGAGCAGTACTTC. This chain links TRBV30 with TRBJ2-7, with D hard to call. Germline values: CDR1 GTSNPN, CDR2 SVGIG (reference sequence). CDR3 length equals 12 residues. The V and J ends lost 3 bases and 2 bases respectively, with 8 bases between them.

This clone was seen once. V usage is TRBV4-1 and J usage is TRBJ1-3, with TRBD1 as a possible D gene (5 bases). The CDR3 has 15 amino acids. V was cut by 0 bases and J by 3 bases, with 9 bases left in between. Germline V lookup: CDR1 MGHRA, CDR2 YSYEKL. Written as DNA, the CDR3 is TGCGCCAGCAGCCAAGATAGGGGTTATGGAAACACCATATATTTT. Amino acids: CASSQDRGYGNTIYF.

The rearrangement uses TRBV5-1 and TRBJ2-2; D possibly corresponds to TRBD1 (6 bases). V was pared by 0 bases and J by 4 bases, with 16 bases between. CDR3 length: 17 amino acids. CDR1 is SGHRS, CDR2 YFSETQ, per germline. CDR3 in DNA: TGCGCCAGCAGCTTGGCCGACAGGAGGTCGGGCACCGGGGAGCTGTTTTTT. Translation gives CASSLADRRSGTGELFF.

V gene TRBV5-1 combines with J gene TRBJ2-2; the D gene is possibly TRBD2 (5 bases). The CDR3 sequence is 16 residues long. V lost 3 bases and J lost 1, with 13 bases in between. Per germline, CDR1 SGHRS and CDR2 YFSETQ. In DNA, the CDR3 is TGCGCCAGCAGCTCCCAAGAGGGCCGGAACACCGGGGAGCTGTTTTTT. This translates into CASSSQEGRNTGELFF.

This chain uses TRBV9 with TRBJ2-3; D may be TRBD1 (5 bases). CDR3 length: 15 residues. Germline V gene lookup returns CDR1 SGDLS and CDR2 YYNGEE. V was cut by 0 bases and J by 4 bases, with 12 bases left in between. The CDR3 reads CASSVGQGTSDTQYF. The CDR3 coding sequence is TGTGCCAGCAGCGTAGGGCAGGGAACTTCAGATACGCAGTATTTT. Full variable domain (rest looked up from reference TRBV9 and TRBJ2-3): DSGVTQTPKHLITATGQRVTLRCSPRSGDLSVYWYQQSLDQGLQFLIQYYNGEERAKGNILERFSAQQFPDLHSELNLSSLELGDSALYFCASSVGQGTSDTQYFGPGTRLTVL.

The chain links TRBV4-1 to TRBJ1-3; D not certain. V lost 1 base to trimming and J lost 8 bases, with 12 bases between them. This CDR3 has 14 residues. Germline loops: CDR1 MGHRA, CDR2 YSYEKL. In nucleotides, the CDR3 is TGCGCCAGCAGCCAAGGAACGGATCGGGACACCATATATTTT. This encodes CASSQGTDRDTIYF.

V usage is TRBV11-2 and J usage is TRBJ1-1, with no clear D. V was pared by 6 bases and J by 4 bases, with 9 bases between. The CDR3 length is 12 residues. Germline values: CDR1 SGHAT, CDR2 FQNNGV. CDR3 amino acids: CASSRKGTEAFF. DNA of the CDR3: TGTGCCAGCAGTCGAAAGGGCACTGAAGCTTTCTTT.

The rearrangement uses TRBV10-3 and TRBJ2-7, with D possibly being TRBD1 (5 bases). V lost 6 bases, J lost 2 bases, and 11 bases lay in between. The CDR3 runs 13 residues. Germline CDR1 reads ENHRY; CDR2 reads SYGVKD. The CDR3 nucleotides read TGTGCCATCAGGGACGACAGCCCCTACGAGCAGTACTTC. Protein sequence: CAIRDDSPYEQYF.

The chain is built from TRBV25-1 and TRBJ1-4; the D is unclear. The germline CDR1 and CDR2 sequences are MGHDK and SYGVNS. The CDR3 covers 15 residues. V lost 3 bases and J 6 bases, leaving 14 bases between the germline ends. The CDR3 nucleotides are TGTGCCAGCAGTGATCTCCGAGGAGGGCATGAAAAACTGTTTTTT. It yields the protein CASSDLRGGHEKLFF.

The chain carries TRBV2 and TRBJ1-5, with D unresolved. The CDR3 consists of 15 residues. V was cut by 4 bases and J by 4 bases, with 14 bases left in between. The germline V gene encodes CDR1 SNHLY and CDR2 FYNNEI. The CDR3 region has the DNA TGTGCCAGCAGTGTGGGCTCTCTAAGGAATCAGCCCCAGCATTTT. It codes for CASSVGSLRNQPQHF. Full variable domain (remainder filled in from reference TRBV2 and TRBJ1-5): EPEVTQTPSHQVTQMGQEVILRCVPISNHLYFYWYRQILGQKVEFLVSFYNNEISEKSEIFDDQFSVERPDGSNFTLKIRSTKLEDSAMYFCASSVGSLRNQPQHFGDGTRLSIL.

The gene calls are TRBV7-8 and TRBJ2-1; either TRBD1 or TRBD2 may fit D (7 bases each). Germline assignment: CDR1 SGHVS and CDR2 FQNEAQ. The CDR3 loop spans 15 amino acids. Trimming removed 5 bases at V and 5 bases at J, with 16 bases between. CDR3 protein: CASSPRGGADNEQFF. In nucleotides, the CDR3 is TGTGCCAGCAGCCCCAGGGGGGGGGCCGACAATGAGCAGTTCTTC.

V gene TRBV5-1 combines with J gene TRBJ1-4; D is uncertain. Trimming shortened V by 5 bases and J by 6 bases, and 14 bases separated the two germline ends. This CDR3 contains 14 residues. Germline CDR1 and CDR2: SGHRS and YFSETQ. CDR3 nucleotide sequence: TGCGCCAGCAGTCCCAGCCCCGGGGATGAAAAACTGTTTTTT. Translation gives CASSPSPGDEKLFF.

The V gene is TRBV5-4, the J gene TRBJ2-7; TRBD2 aligns across 11 bases. V shed 4 bases and J 5 bases; nucleotides not matched to a gene: 5. The CDR3 is 14 amino acids. CDR1 is SGHNT, CDR2 YYREEE, per germline (reference sequence). Here the CDR3 reads CASSQTSGSNEQYF. CDR3 bases: TGTGCCAGCAGCCAAACTAGCGGGAGCAACGAGCAGTACTTC.

The V and J genes are TRBV30 and TRBJ2-1, with 8 bases that match TRBD2. With 5 bases clipped from V and 4 bases from J, the junction kept 13 bases outside the gene matches. Germline loops: CDR1 GTSNPN, CDR2 SVGIG (reference sequence). The CDR3 totals 16 residues. The CDR3 nucleotides are TGTGCCTGGGCCCCGGGGAGTAGCGGGATATACAATGAGCAGTTCTTC. It translates to CAWAPGSSGIYNEQFF.

Concerning this clone: Other nucleotide sequences in the sample specify the same CDR3. This chain joins TRBV7-9 and TRBJ2-3, with 9 bases identical to TRBD2. V lost 5 bases and J lost 1; bases outside the gene matches: 4. CDR3 size: 15 residues. Germline loops: CDR1 SEHNR, CDR2 FQNEAQ (reference sequence). Written as DNA, the CDR3 is TGTGCCAGCAGCAGGGGACTAGCTGGCACAGATACGCAGTATTTT. Protein: CASSRGLAGTDTQYF.

CDR3 nucleotide sequence: TGTGCCAGCAACGAGGGACTTAGGAGGGTGGCTTTCTTT. It specifies CASNEGLRRVAFF. The V call is TRBV28, the J call TRBJ1-1; D perhaps matches TRBD1 (5 bases). The V end was cut by 7 bases, the J end by 11 bases, with 20 bases between. Germline V gene lookup returns CDR1 MDHEN and CDR2 SYDVKM. This CDR3 is 13 amino acids long.

V gene TRBV6-5 combines with J gene TRBJ2-5, with D possibly being TRBD2 (7 bases). The CDR3 is made up of 12 amino acids. Germline CDR1 and CDR2: MNHEY and SVGAGI. The CDR3 nucleotides are TGTGCTATTGGGGGGGGCAGGGAGACCCAGTACTTC. As protein: CAIGGGRETQYF.